This T cell receptor (beta chain) was sequenced for a study of identical twins (dated by TCRdb to about 2016). Background for the entire study: To test whether fetal clonotypes persist, the study used deep sequencing on TCR alpha and beta repertoires from monozygotic twins, unrelated adults of various ages, and cord blood. To rule out contamination, the twin experiments were replicated at different times with different library preparation protocols.

What the authors observed across the whole study: In beta out-of-frame sequences, excess twin sharing was weaker, because having fewer shared sequences lowered the signal-to-noise ratio. Because the same donors could not be followed over many years, the conclusions depended on cross-sectional statistical analysis. Abundant cord blood beta clonotypes had fewer insertions, young adult naive repertoires showed a similar but weaker trend, and memory repertoires showed no such trend. In monozygotic twins, recombination models systematically underestimated out-of-frame TCR alpha sharing, but the models matched the sharing seen between unrelated individuals. Invariant T cells such as MAIT and iNKT could partly confound zero-insertion analyses, although diverse VJ usage argued against such confounding for most clonotypes. Compared with coincidental sharing between unrelated individuals, an excess of low generation-probability sequences was observed among out-of-frame TCR alpha sequences shared between twins.

This clonotype is a singleton in its sample. Its antigen is not yet known. Per-base quality was not reported, and no clone a single base away is much larger than it. Single-read evidence is weak. To prepare the library, 5' RACE was applied. Data came from an Illumina HiSeq 2000. A universal primer binding site was introduced by template switching, and a unique molecular identifier was present in the final cDNA, enabling accurate counting of TCR cDNA molecules. Specific primers in the conserved constant-segment region were used to synthesize first-strand cDNA for TCR alpha and beta chains. To control for contamination, each cDNA library was double barcoded with a SMART-Mk sample barcode plus Illumina barcodes. TruSeq adapter sequences, together with Illumina sample barcodes, were added in two successive PCR steps. TCR alpha and beta cDNA libraries were sequenced on the Illumina HiSeq platform with custom primers. In the authors' own workflow: Raw reads were processed with MiGEC to extract unique molecular identifiers, and MiXCR was used to determine CDR3 positions. For each individual, recombination models were inferred using an EM algorithm with the repgenHMM and IGoR tools. The tcR package in R was used for shared clonotype analysis, with sharing normalized by the product of cloneset sizes. To study raw recombination free of thymic and clonal selection effects, out-of-frame nonproductive sequences were analyzed. Starting from the raw public reads, TCRdb applied fastp trimming at Q25, assembled clones with MiXCR and retained in-frame beta chains. Every CDR3 protein is listed once, alongside the most common genes and DNA of its rows. The authors' filters were not applied to this entry. In all, the sample holds over 600,000 distinct CDR3 sequences, and 21% of those were seen once. The top ten clonotypes cover 4.3% of the sample.

All donors were healthy Caucasians. Three pairs of female monozygotic twins, all aged about 18 to 29 years, made up the twin cohort. The RNA used for TCR libraries was isolated from peripheral blood mononuclear cells. CDR1 MGHDK and CDR2 SYGVNS are derived from the germline V gene. V sheds 4 bases and J sheds 8 bases, leaving 11 bases between their ends. The CDR3 starts with the cysteine, ends with the phenylalanine, and has 13 residues. The kept DNA is CDR3 alone, 39 bases in frame from the first base. Another study also made use of these data, one on T cells expressing NK-cell markers. That second report states: In sorted CD3+CD56+NKG2C+, CD3+CD56+NKG2C- and CD3+CD56-NKG2C+ T-cell subsets from eight donors, TCR beta-chain repertoires were profiled. Among the eight sequenced donors, seven were HCMV-seropositive and one was HCMV-seronegative. In several experiments an anti-gammadeltaTCR antibody was added to restrict sorting to alphabetaTCR-expressing T cells. In roughly six donors, the dominant CD3+CD56+NKG2C+ clonotypes were among the top 10 CD8+ clonotypes and accounted for roughly 1.0-8% of CD8+ T cells. Those dominant clonotypes were again the most abundant among CD3+CD56-NKG2C+ cells in a handful of donors, at about 25-65%. Whether the expanded NKG2C-expressing T cell clones were specific for HCMV antigens remained unclear. Randomly selected healthy volunteers, three men and five women, were used as the eight sequenced donors. HCMV serostatus was determined by detecting HCMV-specific IgG in serum with a commercial ELISA kit. Bulk peripheral blood T-cell repertoires were additionally sequenced from unsorted PBMC for several donors. Reads were demultiplexed and grouped by UMI with MIGEC, and clonotypes were assembled and quantified with MiTCR. To remove erroneous sequences, TCR cDNA sequences were retained only when supported by two or more reads. The tcR package was used for downstream repertoire analysis, with clonotypes matched between fractions based on CDR3 nucleotide sequence plus V segment. VDJmatch was used to annotate antigen specificity against VDJdb, with one amino acid substitution in CDR3 allowed.

Sequenced: PBMCs. Recombination linked TRBV25-1 to TRBJ1-4; a weak D assignment points to TRBD1 (6 bases agree). This TCR was sampled from a woman younger than 35 in good health. This receptor has the CDR3 CASSGQAREKLFF. The nucleotides read TGTGCCAGCAGTGGACAGGCGAGAGAAAAACTGTTTTTT.